This T cell receptor (beta chain) was obtained from a study of T cells in Graves' hyperthyroidism and ophthalmopathy. This clonotype appeared many times. Exclusion criteria comprised uncontrolled infection, other autoimmune disease, pregnancy or lactation. Losses at the gene ends were 3 bases for V and 6 bases for J; bases not matched to a gene: 5. The CDR3 spans 16 residues. Per germline, CDR1 SGHAT and CDR2 FQNNGV. The CDR3 regions of TCR beta were amplified from RNA transcripts. HTBI primers were used for first-round RT-PCR of the TCR CDR3. MiXCR, run by TCRdb on the multiplex PCR reads, gives a single entry per CDR3 protein. The sample has around 690,000 distinct CDR3 sequences; approximately 15% are singletons.

The clonotype comes from a man aged 50 to 60 with Graves' hyperthyroidism. The V and J genes are TRBV11-2 and TRBJ2-2, with TRBD1 matching 12 bases. Sequencing was done on a sample of blood. This CDR3 reads CASSFTGTGGAGELFF. CDR3 sequence (DNA): TGTGCCAGCAGCTTTACCGGGACAGGGGGCGCCGGGGAGCTGTTTTTT.